One and the same sample provided the 21 T cell receptor beta chains below, sequenced in a study of graft-versus-host responses after intestinal transplantation. Clones were read by immunoSEQ multiplex PCR, and TCRdb kept only the in-frame ones, dropping some. The table lists about 86,000 clones, over 80% of them singletons. Their specific antigens are unknown. Sequencing was performed on unstimulated CD8+ T cells sorted from spleen or lymph node cells, taken before intestinal transplant. The receptors come from a human donor who received an intestinal transplant.

The V and J genes are TRBV27 and TRBJ2-1, with 7 bases lining up with TRBD1. V was pared by 0 bases and J by 4 bases, with 6 bases of the junction left unmatched. CDR3 size: 16 residues. The germline CDR1 and CDR2 sequences are MNHEY and SMNVEV (reference sequence). CDR3 residues: CASSLSVRGTYNEQFF. DNA of the CDR3: TGTGCCAGCAGTTTATCCGTCAGGGGGACGTACAATGAGCAGTTCTTC.

Notes on this clone: A read error may account for a junction end that differs from germline. The gene calls are TRBV27 and TRBJ1-1; no clear D gene. CDR1 and CDR2 (germline): MNHEY, SMNVEV (reference sequence). This CDR3 comprises 14 residues. CDR3 amino acids: CASNLSAPGTEAFF. CDR3 DNA sequence: TGTGCCAGCAATTTATCTGCCCCGGGGACTGAAGCTTTCTTT.

The genes are TRBV29-1 and TRBJ2-5; 7 bases fit TRBD1. CDR3 size: 15 residues. The J segment lost 5 bases and the V segment lost 0 bases, leaving 9 bases of the junction unmatched. Germline CDR1 is SQVTM and CDR2 is ANQGSEA. Here the CDR3 reads CSVEDLWQGDETQYF. The CDR3 DNA follows: TGCAGCGTTGAAGATCTGTGGCAGGGGGATGAGACCCAGTACTTC.

This clone was detected ten times or more. This chain uses TRBV5-4 with TRBJ2-3; TRBD2 aligns across 10 bases. CDR1 SGHNT and CDR2 YYREEE come from the germline V gene (reference sequence). This CDR3 has 15 residues. Losses at the gene ends were 2 bases for V and 5 bases for J; bases not matched to a gene: 5. In DNA form, the CDR3 reads TGTGCCAGCAGCTTCGCTAGCGGGGGTCTAGATACGCAGTATTTT. It specifies CASSFASGGLDTQYF.

V gene TRBV11-1 combines with J gene TRBJ2-3; 7 bases line up with TRBD2. The CDR3 spans 14 residues. The junction had 6 bases not matched to a gene; V was cut back by 3 bases and J by 6 bases. CDR1 SGHAT and CDR2 FQDESV come from the germline V gene (reference sequence). CDR3 nucleotide sequence: TGTGCCAGCAGCTTGGTTTCGGGGGGTGATACGCAGTATTTT. Amino acid sequence: CASSLVSGGDTQYF.

This chain joins TRBV7-6 and TRBJ2-4, with a weak D call TRBD1 (5 bases). This CDR3 is built from 17 residues. Germline V lookup: CDR1 SGHVS, CDR2 FNYEAQ. Trimming left V 1 base short and J 6 bases short, with 19 bases between. The CDR3 loop is CASSLGPGPSPLNIQYF. In DNA, the CDR3 is TGTGCCAGCAGCTTAGGTCCAGGGCCCTCCCCCTTAAACATTCAGTACTTC.

The rearrangement links TRBV7-9 to TRBJ1-6; 8 positions agree with TRBD1. The germline V gene encodes CDR1 SEHNR and CDR2 FQNEAQ (reference sequence). The CDR3 consists of 15 residues. J was trimmed by 10 bases and V by 0 bases; bases with no gene match: 5. CDR3 in amino acids: CASSLADRVDSPLHF. CDR3 in DNA: TGTGCCAGCAGCTTAGCGGACAGGGTGGACTCACCCCTCCACTTT.

The rearrangement links TRBV9 to TRBJ1-2; TRBD1 might be the D (6 bases). The germline V gene encodes CDR1 SGDLS and CDR2 YYNGEE. CDR3 length: 13 amino acids. The V end lost 4 bases, the J end lost 5 bases, and 12 bases lay between the germline ends. CDR3 region: CASSSWGRYGYTF. CDR3 DNA: TGTGCCAGCAGCAGTTGGGGGCGTTATGGCTACACCTTC.

The CDR3 reads CATSLATGANEQFF. CDR3 nucleotides: TGTGCCACCAGCCTGGCTACCGGGGCGAATGAGCAGTTCTTC. The chain joins TRBV15 to TRBJ2-1; D may correspond to TRBD1 or TRBD2 (5 bases each). Trimming removed 5 bases from V and 7 bases from J, with 15 bases in between. CDR1 and CDR2 from the germline V gene are LNHNV and YYDKDF (reference sequence). The CDR3 is made up of 14 amino acids.

This chain joins TRBV7-9 and TRBJ1-5; TRBD1 agrees at 7 bases. Losses at the gene ends were 5 bases for V and 0 bases for J; bases not matched to a gene: 7. The CDR3 spans 16 residues. CDR1 is SEHNR, CDR2 FQNEAQ, per germline (reference sequence). The CDR3 region is CASSRGTAYSNQPQHF. CDR3 sequence (DNA): TGTGCCAGCAGCCGCGGGACAGCTTATAGCAATCAGCCCCAGCATTTT.

The chain uses TRBV7-9 and TRBJ2-1, with a weak D call TRBD2 (6 bases). The germline V and J ends were trimmed by 10 bases and 6 bases, with 13 bases remaining between them. The length of the CDR3 is 12 residues. The V gene's germline CDR1 is SEHNR and CDR2 FQNEAQ (reference sequence). In nucleotides, the CDR3 is TGTGCCACCTTGGTCGGGAGCAATGAGCAGTTCTTC. It yields the protein CATLVGSNEQFF.

V gene TRBV7-9 combines with J gene TRBJ1-5; D is possibly TRBD1 (5 bases). CDR3 length equals 16 residues. Trimming took 1 base from V and 1 from J, leaving 11 bases between them. Germline V CDR1 and CDR2: SEHNR, FQNEAQ (reference sequence). The CDR3 DNA is TGTGCCAGCAGCTTAGGAGCCGGGGCGAGCAATCAGCCCCAGCATTTT. This sequence encodes CASSLGAGASNQPQHF.

The chain employs TRBV2 and TRBJ1-3; D possibly corresponds to TRBD1 (5 bases). The germline gives CDR1 SNHLY, CDR2 FYNNEI. V was trimmed by 6 bases and J by 0 bases, leaving 9 bases between them. The CDR3 covers 14 residues. CDR3 in amino acids: CASSQGVSGNTIYF. The CDR3 DNA reads TGTGCCAGCAGCCAGGGTGTCTCTGGAAACACCATATATTTT.

The chain couples TRBV15 to TRBJ1-2; a weak D match, TRBD1 (5 bases). The CDR3 length is 13 residues. CDR1 is LNHNV and CDR2 is YYDKDF in the germline V gene (reference sequence). Trimming removed 3 bases from V and 6 bases from J, with 11 bases in between. The CDR3 region is CATSRGQLDGYTF. CDR3 DNA: TGTGCCACCAGCAGGGGGCAGCTCGATGGCTACACCTTC. Full variable domain (outside the CDR3, taken from reference TRBV15 and TRBJ1-2): DAMVIQNPRYQVTQFGKPVTLSCSQTLNHNVMYWYQQKSSQAPKLLFHYYDKDFNNEADTPDNFQSRRPNTSFCFLDIRSPGLGDTAMYLCATSRGQLDGYTFGSGTRLTVV.

The rearrangement links TRBV9 to TRBJ1-5; 8 bases agree with TRBD1. With V trimmed by 2 bases and J by 4 bases, 14 bases remained unmatched. The germline CDR1 and CDR2 sequences are SGDLS and YYNGEE. CDR3 length equals 18 residues. The DNA of the CDR3 is TGTGCCAGCAGCGTTTCTTCTTTGCCAGGGGGCAGGAATCAGCCCCAGCATTTT. Translating it yields CASSVSSLPGGRNQPQHF.

The chain employs TRBV6-5 and TRBJ2-5, with TRBD1 matching 7 bases. Trimming at V came to 1 base and at J to 2 bases, leaving 4 bases not matched to a gene. Germline V gives CDR1 MNHEY, CDR2 SVGAGI. The CDR3 length is 15 residues. CDR3 sequence reads: CASSYLGTDQETQYF. CDR3 sequence (DNA): TGTGCCAGCAGTTACTTAGGGACAGATCAAGAGACCCAGTACTTC.

The genes are TRBV2 and TRBJ2-5, with TRBD2 matching over 8 bases. CDR3 length equals 15 residues. The germline CDR1 and CDR2 sequences are SNHLY and FYNNEI. Trimming took 8 bases from V and 2 from J; bases not matched to a gene: 10. Here the CDR3 reads CASSQAGAVQETQYF. For the CDR3, the DNA is TGTGCCAGCTCCCAAGCGGGAGCCGTTCAAGAGACCCAGTACTTC.

The rearrangement links TRBV4-1 to TRBJ2-7; possibly TRBD2 for D (6 bases). Germline V gene data show CDR1 as MGHRA and CDR2 as YSYEKL. The CDR3 is made up of 15 amino acids. Between the trimmed V and J ends, which lost 1 base and 2 bases, there was a span of 12 bases. The CDR3 DNA reads TGCGCCAGCAGCCAAGTTTGGGACTCAACCTACGAGCAGTACTTC. Protein sequence: CASSQVWDSTYEQYF.

This clone was detected once. The chain uses TRBV4-1 and TRBJ2-1; 11 nucleotides align to TRBD2. CDR3 length equals 15 residues. V lost 2 bases, J lost 10 bases, and 7 bases stayed unmatched. CDR1 is MGHRA and CDR2 is YSYEKL in the germline V gene. The CDR3: CASSQSSGRAREQFF. The CDR3 nucleotides are TGCGCCAGCAGCCAAAGTAGCGGGAGGGCCAGAGAGCAGTTCTTC.

The genes are TRBV12-5 and TRBJ2-2, with D tentatively TRBD2 (6 bases). V was clipped by 1 base and J by 0 bases, with 18 bases between them. The CDR3 spans 19 residues. The germline V gene encodes CDR1 LGHNT and CDR2 FRNRAP. The CDR3 is CASGLAQGGEFANTGELFF. The CDR3 nucleotides are TGTGCTAGTGGTTTGGCCCAGGGCGGGGAATTTGCGAACACCGGGGAGCTGTTTTTT.

This clone was detected only a few times. The chain joins TRBV7-8 to TRBJ2-7, with D possibly TRBD2 on 6 matching bases. The CDR3 is 21 residues long. From germline, CDR1 is SGHVS and CDR2 FQNEAQ. With 1 base removed from V and 2 bases from J, the gap between germline ends came to 30 bases. The CDR3 DNA follows: TGTGCCAGCAGCTTAGAGGGCGGGGCGGTGGGCTGGATCGTTAGGGCCTACGAGCAGTACTTC. Protein sequence: CASSLEGGAVGWIVRAYEQYF.